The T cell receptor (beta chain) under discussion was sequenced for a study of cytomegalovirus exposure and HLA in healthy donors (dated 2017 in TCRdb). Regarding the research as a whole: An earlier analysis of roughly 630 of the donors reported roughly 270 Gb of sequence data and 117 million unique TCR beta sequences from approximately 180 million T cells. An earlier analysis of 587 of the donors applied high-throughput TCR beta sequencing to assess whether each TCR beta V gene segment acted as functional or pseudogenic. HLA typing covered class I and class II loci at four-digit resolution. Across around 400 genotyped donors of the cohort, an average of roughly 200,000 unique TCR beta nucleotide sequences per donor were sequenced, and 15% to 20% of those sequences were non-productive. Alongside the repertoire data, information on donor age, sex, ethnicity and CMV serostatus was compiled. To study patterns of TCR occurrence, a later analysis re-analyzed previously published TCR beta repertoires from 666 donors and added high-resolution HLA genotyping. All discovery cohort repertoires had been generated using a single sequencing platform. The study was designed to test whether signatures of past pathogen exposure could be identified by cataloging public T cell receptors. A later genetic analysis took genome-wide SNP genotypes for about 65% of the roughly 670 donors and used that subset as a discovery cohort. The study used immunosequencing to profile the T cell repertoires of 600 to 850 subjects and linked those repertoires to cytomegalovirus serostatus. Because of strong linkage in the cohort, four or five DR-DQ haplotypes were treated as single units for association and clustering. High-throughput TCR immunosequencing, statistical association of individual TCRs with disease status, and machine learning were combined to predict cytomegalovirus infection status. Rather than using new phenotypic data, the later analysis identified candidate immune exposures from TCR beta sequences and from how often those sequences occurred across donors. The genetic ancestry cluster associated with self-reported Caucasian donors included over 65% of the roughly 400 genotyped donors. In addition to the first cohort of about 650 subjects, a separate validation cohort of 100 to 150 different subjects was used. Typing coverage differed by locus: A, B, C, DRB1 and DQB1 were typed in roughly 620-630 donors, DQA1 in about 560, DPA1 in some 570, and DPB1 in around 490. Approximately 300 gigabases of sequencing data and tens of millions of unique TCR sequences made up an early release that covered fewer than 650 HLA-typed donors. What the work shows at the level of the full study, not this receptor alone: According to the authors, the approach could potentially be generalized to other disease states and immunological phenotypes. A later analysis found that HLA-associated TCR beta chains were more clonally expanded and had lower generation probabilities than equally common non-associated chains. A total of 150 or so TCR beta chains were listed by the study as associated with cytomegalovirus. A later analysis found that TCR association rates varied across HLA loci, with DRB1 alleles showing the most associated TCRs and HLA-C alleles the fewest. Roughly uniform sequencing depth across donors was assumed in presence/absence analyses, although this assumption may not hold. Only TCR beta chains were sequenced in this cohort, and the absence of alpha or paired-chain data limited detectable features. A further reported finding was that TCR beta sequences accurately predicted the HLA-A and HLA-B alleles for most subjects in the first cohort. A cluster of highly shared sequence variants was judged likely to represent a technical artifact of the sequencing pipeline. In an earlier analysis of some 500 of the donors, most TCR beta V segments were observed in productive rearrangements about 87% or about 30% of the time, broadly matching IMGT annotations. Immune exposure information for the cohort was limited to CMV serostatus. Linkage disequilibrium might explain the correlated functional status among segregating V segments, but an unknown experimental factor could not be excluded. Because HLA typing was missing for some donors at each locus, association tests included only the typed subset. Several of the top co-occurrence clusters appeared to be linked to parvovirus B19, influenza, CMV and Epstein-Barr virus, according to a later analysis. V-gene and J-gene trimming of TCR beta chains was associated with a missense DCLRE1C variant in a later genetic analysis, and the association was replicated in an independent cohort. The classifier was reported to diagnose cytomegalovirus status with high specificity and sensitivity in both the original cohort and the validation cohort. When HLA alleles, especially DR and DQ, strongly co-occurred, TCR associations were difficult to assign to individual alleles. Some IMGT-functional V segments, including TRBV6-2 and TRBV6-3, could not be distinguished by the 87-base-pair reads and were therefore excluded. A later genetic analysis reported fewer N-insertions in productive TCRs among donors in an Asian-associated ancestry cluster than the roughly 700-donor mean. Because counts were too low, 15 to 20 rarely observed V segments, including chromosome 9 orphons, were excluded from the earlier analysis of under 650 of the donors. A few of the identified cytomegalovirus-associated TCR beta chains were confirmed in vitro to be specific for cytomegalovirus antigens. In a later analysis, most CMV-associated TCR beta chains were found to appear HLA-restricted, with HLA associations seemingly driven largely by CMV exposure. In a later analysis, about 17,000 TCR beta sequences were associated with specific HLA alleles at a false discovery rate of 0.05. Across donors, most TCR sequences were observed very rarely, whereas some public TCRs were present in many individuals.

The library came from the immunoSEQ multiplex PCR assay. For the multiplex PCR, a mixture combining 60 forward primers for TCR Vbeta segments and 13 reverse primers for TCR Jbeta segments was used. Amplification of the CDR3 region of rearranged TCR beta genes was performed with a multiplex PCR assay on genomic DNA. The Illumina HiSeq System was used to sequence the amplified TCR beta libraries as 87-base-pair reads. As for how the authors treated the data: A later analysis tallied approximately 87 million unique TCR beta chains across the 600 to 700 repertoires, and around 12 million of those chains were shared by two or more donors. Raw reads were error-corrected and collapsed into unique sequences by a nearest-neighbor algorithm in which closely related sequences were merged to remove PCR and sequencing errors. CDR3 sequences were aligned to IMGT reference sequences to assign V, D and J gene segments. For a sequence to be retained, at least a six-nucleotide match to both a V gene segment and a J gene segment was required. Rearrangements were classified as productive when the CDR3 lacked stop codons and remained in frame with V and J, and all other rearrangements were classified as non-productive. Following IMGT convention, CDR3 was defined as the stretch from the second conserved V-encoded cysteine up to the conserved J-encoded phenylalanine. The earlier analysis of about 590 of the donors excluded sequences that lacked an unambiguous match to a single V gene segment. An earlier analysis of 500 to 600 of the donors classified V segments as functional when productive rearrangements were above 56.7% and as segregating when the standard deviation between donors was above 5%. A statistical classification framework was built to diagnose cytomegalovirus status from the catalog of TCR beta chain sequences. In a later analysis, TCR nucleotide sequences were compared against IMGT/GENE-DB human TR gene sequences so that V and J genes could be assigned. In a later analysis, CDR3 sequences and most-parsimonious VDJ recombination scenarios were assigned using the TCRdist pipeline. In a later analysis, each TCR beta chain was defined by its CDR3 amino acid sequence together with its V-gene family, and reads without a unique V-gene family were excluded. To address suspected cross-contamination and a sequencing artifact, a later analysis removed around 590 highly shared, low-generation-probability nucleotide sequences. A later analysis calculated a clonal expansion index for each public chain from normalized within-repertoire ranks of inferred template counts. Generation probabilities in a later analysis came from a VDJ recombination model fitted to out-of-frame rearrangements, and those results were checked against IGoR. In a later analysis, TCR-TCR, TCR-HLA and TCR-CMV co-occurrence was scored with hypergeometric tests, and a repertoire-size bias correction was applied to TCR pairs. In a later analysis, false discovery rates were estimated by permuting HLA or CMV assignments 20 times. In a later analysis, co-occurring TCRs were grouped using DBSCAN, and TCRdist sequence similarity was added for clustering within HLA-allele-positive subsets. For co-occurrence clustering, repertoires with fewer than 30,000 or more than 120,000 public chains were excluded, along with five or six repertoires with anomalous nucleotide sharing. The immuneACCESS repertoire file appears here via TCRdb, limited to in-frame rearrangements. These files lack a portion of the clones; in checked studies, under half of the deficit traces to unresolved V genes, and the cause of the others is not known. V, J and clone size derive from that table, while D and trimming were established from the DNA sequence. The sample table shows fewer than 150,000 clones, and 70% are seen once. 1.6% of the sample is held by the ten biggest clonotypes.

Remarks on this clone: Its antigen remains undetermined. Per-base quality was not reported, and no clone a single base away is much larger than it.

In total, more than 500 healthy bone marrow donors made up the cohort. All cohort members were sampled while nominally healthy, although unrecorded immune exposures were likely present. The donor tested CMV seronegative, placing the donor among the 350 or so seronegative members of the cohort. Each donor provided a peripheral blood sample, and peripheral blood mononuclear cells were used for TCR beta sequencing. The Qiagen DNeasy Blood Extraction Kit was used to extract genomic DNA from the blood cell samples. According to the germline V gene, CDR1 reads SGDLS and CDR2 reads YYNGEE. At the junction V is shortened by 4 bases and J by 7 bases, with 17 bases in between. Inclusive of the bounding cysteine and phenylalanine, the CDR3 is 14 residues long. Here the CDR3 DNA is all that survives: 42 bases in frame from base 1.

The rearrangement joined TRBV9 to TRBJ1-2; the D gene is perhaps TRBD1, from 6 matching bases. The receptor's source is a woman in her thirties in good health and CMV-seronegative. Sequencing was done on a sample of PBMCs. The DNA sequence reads TGTGCCAGCAGCCCACCACAGGGAGGGTTTGGCTACACCTTC. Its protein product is CASSPPQGGFGYTF. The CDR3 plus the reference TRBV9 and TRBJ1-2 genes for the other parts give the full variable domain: DSGVTQTPKHLITATGQRVTLRCSPRSGDLSVYWYQQSLDQGLQFLIQYYNGEERAKGNILERFSAQQFPDLHSELNLSSLELGDSALYFCASSPPQGGFGYTFGSGTRLTVV.